One and the same sample provided the 8 T cell receptor beta chains below, sequenced in a study of blood T cell repertoires in COVID-19. TCRdb keeps only in-frame clones here, not all; method: immunoSEQ multiplex PCR. The sample holds fewer than 200,000 clones, more than 85% seen once. Material for sequencing was peripheral blood. These receptors all come from a man aged 35 to 55 with active or convalescent COVID-19.

V gene TRBV7-9 combines with J gene TRBJ1-5, with 8 bases aligning to TRBD1. Looked up from germline, CDR1 is SEHNR and CDR2 is FQNEAQ (reference sequence). Trimming at V came to 5 bases and at J to 5 bases, leaving 5 bases not matched to a gene. This CDR3 is 14 amino acids long. The CDR3 DNA follows: TGTGCCAGCAGCGGTGGACAGGGCTATCAGCCCCAGCATTTT. The encoded protein is CASSGGQGYQPQHF.

The genes are TRBV7-9 and TRBJ2-3; TRBD2 agrees at 7 bases. CDR1 and CDR2 (germline): SEHNR, FQNEAQ (reference sequence). V lost 2 bases, J lost 2 bases, and 7 bases stayed unmatched. This CDR3 contains 16 residues. The CDR3 nucleotides are TGTGCCAGCAGCTTATACCTAGCGGAAAACACAGATACGCAGTATTTT. Protein product: CASSLYLAENTDTQYF.

V is TRBV3-1 (or the pseudogene TRBV3-2) and J is TRBJ1-1; D perhaps matches TRBD1 (6 bases). This CDR3 is built from 17 residues. The germline CDR1 and CDR2 sequences are LGHDT and YNNKEL (reference sequence). Trimming removed 0 bases at V and 1 base at J, with 15 bases between. The CDR3 protein is CASSQEIQGWPNTEAFF. CDR3 bases: TGTGCCAGCAGCCAAGAGATACAGGGCTGGCCGAACACTGAAGCTTTCTTT.

The rearrangement uses TRBV29-1 and TRBJ2-6, with D possibly matching TRBD2 (6 bases). The V gene's germline CDR1 is SQVTM and CDR2 ANQGSEA. Trimming removed 3 bases at V and 2 bases at J, with 8 bases between. The CDR3 contains 14 residues. The CDR3 loop is CSVETRAGANVLTF. The CDR3 nucleotides are TGCAGCGTTGAGACTAGAGCTGGGGCCAACGTCCTGACTTTC.

The chain recombines TRBV30 with TRBJ2-1; D gene uncertain. Trimming took off 7 bases at V and 2 bases at J, with 9 bases between the two ends. The V gene's germline CDR1 is GTSNPN and CDR2 SVGIG (reference sequence). The CDR3 runs 12 residues. The CDR3 bases are TGTGCCTCCTTGTTAACCTACAATGAGCAGTTCTTC. Its translation is CASLLTYNEQFF.

This clone was detected only a few times. The chain is built from TRBV28 and TRBJ2-1; 8 nucleotides align to TRBD1. Looked up from germline, CDR1 is MDHEN and CDR2 is SYDVKM. With V trimmed by 9 bases and J by 6 bases, 10 bases remained unmatched. CDR3 size: 14 residues. The chain's CDR3 is CASLQPTGVNEQFF. DNA for the CDR3: TGTGCCAGTCTCCAACCGACAGGGGTCAATGAGCAGTTCTTC.

V usage is TRBV30 and J usage is TRBJ2-6; D not certain. The CDR3 totals 14 residues. CDR1 is GTSNPN, CDR2 SVGIG, per germline (reference sequence). V was trimmed by 4 bases and J by 4 bases, leaving 11 bases between them. CDR3 region: CAWMLEAGANVLTF. CDR3 in DNA: TGTGCCTGGATGCTAGAGGCGGGGGCCAACGTCCTGACTTTC.

The J gene is TRBJ2-4, the V gene TRBV19; a possible D gene is TRBD1 (5 bases). CDR1 is LNHDA and CDR2 is SQIVND in the germline V gene (reference sequence). Trimming took off 4 bases at V and 1 base at J, with 20 bases between the two ends. The CDR3 is made up of 18 amino acids. The CDR3 nucleotides are TGTGCCAGTAGTACCGGACCTCTCAGGGCCTCGGCCAAAAACATTCAGTACTTC. Protein sequence: CASSTGPLRASAKNIQYF.